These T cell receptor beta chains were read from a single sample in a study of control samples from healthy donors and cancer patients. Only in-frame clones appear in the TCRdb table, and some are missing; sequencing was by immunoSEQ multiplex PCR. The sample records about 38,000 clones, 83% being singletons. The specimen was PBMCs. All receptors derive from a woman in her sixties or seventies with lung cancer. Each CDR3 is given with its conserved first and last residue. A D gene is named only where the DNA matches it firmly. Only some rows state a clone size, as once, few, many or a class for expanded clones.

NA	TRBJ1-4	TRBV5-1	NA	TGCGCCAGCAGCTCGCGGGGAACCGAAACTAATGAAAAACTGTTTTTT	CASSSRGTETNEKLFF
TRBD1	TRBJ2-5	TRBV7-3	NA	TGTGCCAGCAGCTTAAACGGGGACAGGGAGACCCAGTACTTC	CASSLNGDRETQYF
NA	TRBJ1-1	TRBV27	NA	TGTGCCAGTTTCCTCATCGGGAACACTGAAGCTTTCTTT	CASFLIGNTEAFF
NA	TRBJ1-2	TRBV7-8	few	TGTGCCAGCAGCCTAAGGGGGGATTTGGGGCTACTCTATGGCTACACCTTC	CASSLRGDLGLLYGYTF
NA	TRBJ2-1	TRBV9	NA	TGTGCCAGCAGCGTAGAAGGTAGGGGATCACAGTTCTTC	CASSVEGRGSQFF
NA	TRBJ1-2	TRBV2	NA	TGTGCCAGCAACCTAGCTAACTATGGCTACACCTTC	CASNLANYGYTF
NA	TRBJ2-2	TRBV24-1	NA	TGTGCCACCAGTGATCCGTCGTACGAAGGCACCGGGGAGCTGTTTTTT	CATSDPSYEGTGELFF
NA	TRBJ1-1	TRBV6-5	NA	TGTGCCAGCAGTTACATGGGGGGGGACACTGAAGCTTTCTTT	CASSYMGGDTEAFF
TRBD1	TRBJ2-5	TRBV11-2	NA	TGTGCCAGCAGCTTAGGGGGACAGCCGTACCAAGAGACCCAGTACTTC	CASSLGGQPYQETQYF
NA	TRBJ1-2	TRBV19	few	TGTGCCAGTACCGAGGGAACAGCCTATAACTATGGCTACACCTTC	CASTEGTAYNYGYTF
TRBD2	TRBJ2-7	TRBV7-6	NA	TGTGCCAGCAGCCGCGGACTAGCGGGAGAGTACGAGCAGTACTTC	CASSRGLAGEYEQYF
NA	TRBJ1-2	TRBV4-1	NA	TGCGCCAGCAGCCAAGAAGGGAGAGGCTACACCTTC	CASSQEGRGYTF
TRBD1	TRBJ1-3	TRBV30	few	TGTGCCTCCGCCTCCCCGGGACAGGACTCTGGAAACACCATATATTTT	CASASPGQDSGNTIYF
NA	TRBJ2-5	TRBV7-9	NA	TGTGCCAGCAGATCGGAGGAGACCCAGTACTTC	CASRSEETQYF
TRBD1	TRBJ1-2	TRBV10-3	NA	TGTGCCATCAGTGACCTTCAGGGGGCGCGCGGCTACACCTTC	CAISDLQGARGYTF
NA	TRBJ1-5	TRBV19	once	TGTGCCAGTAGTATAGATCTAGGGGAGCAGCCCCAGCATTTT	CASSIDLGEQPQHF
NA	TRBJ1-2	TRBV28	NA	TGTGCCAGCAGTTCGATGCAAGGGGTTGTCTATGGCTACACCTTC	CASSSMQGVVYGYTF
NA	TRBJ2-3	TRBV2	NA	TGTGCCAGCAGGGCGACAGGTGATTGGGGTACGCAGTATTTT	CASRATGDWGTQYF
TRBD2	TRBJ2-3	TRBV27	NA	TGTGCCAGCAGTCGAACGGCCGGACTAGCGGGAGGGCCAGGTGTTGCAGATACGCAGTATTTT	CASSRTAGLAGGPGVADTQYF
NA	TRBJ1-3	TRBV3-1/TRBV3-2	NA	TGTGCCAGCAGCCAGGACATCACCTCTGGAAACACCATATATTTT	CASSQDITSGNTIYF
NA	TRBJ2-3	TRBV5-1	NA	TGCGCCAGCAGCTTGGGCAGGAGCGGCGCTAGCACAGATACGCAGTATTTT	CASSLGRSGASTDTQYF
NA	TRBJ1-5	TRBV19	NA	TGTGCCAGTAGGCCTGATTGGGGGCCCCAGCATTTT	CASRPDWGPQHF
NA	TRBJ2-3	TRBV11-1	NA	TGTGCCAGCAGCTTAGATCCGAGGTTGGATACGCAGTATTTT	CASSLDPRLDTQYF
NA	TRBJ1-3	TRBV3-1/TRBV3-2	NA	TGTGCCAGCAGCCAACCCGACCCTAGGGTGAGCTTTGGAAACACCATATATTTT	CASSQPDPRVSFGNTIYF
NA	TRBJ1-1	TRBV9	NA	TGTGCCAGCAGCCAAACAGAGGGCACTGAAGCTTTCTTT	CASSQTEGTEAFF
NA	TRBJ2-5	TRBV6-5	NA	TGTGCCAGCAGTTACGGGGGAGGCACCCAAGAGACCCAGTACTTC	CASSYGGGTQETQYF
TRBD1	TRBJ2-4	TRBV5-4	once	TGTGCCAGCAGCCTGGGGGCAGGGACAGGCAAAAACATTCAGTACTTC	CASSLGAGTGKNIQYF
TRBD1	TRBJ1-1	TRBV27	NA	TGTGCCAGCAGTCCGTTACAGGGGGGCACTGAAGCTTTCTTT	CASSPLQGGTEAFF
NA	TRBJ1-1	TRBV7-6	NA	TGTGCCAGCAGCTTAGGAGTTATTACTGAAGCTTTCTTT	CASSLGVITEAFF